The 29 T cell receptor beta chains given below trace back to one sample, sequenced in a study of T-cell reconstitution after alpha-beta-depleted transplantation in children. Unique molecular identifiers featured in how the TCRbeta library was prepared. MiXCR was run by TCRdb on the PCR reads, yielding one entry per CDR3 protein. The table shows 90,000 to 100,000 distinct CDR3 sequences, with more than 20% occurring only once. The sample here was PBMCs, taken before TCRalphabeta/CD19-depleted stem cell transplant. These receptors originate from a boy aged 2 to 9 with acute lymphoblastic leukemia, due to receive a stem cell transplant.

The chain recombines TRBV6-1 with TRBJ2-7, with D perhaps TRBD1 or TRBD2 (5 bases each). CDR1 and CDR2 from the germline V gene are MNHNS and SASEGT. V gave up 2 bases and J gave up 2 bases, with 10 bases separating them. The CDR3 spans 14 residues. CDR3 loop: CASSEMQGPYEQYF. Here the CDR3 DNA reads TGTGCCAGCAGTGAAATGCAGGGACCCTACGAGCAGTACTTC.

The chain combines TRBV12-3 or TRBV12-4 with TRBJ2-6; D not certain. The CDR3 is made up of 14 amino acids. Trimming removed 8 bases from V and 0 bases from J, with 8 bases in between. The CDR3 nucleotides read TGTGCCAGCTGGTATCACTCTGGGGCCAACGTCCTGACTTTC. It encodes CASWYHSGANVLTF.

The table lists this clonotype with a few counts. The chain joins TRBV20-1 to TRBJ2-1, with TRBD1 matching over 10 bases. Unmatched junction bases numbered 9, after V lost 2 bases and J lost 8 bases. The CDR3 is 15 residues long. The germline V gene encodes CDR1 DFQATT and CDR2 SNEGSKA (reference sequence). The CDR3 DNA follows: TGCAGTGCTAGAAATCACGGACAGGGGGGGTATGAGCAGTTCTTC. Its protein product is CSARNHGQGGYEQFF.

For this clonotype: One junction end disagrees with the germline gene, perhaps due to a read error. J is TRBJ2-1 and V is TRBV5-5; 8 bases align to TRBD2. CDR3 length equals 14 residues. Germline V lookup: CDR1 SGHKS, CDR2 YYEKEE (reference sequence). The CDR3 sequence: CASSLLTSGGAEIF. The CDR3 nucleotides are TGTGCCAGCAGCTTGTTAACTAGCGGAGGGGCCGAGATCTTC.

This clonotype occurred a few times. The chain couples TRBV6-2 or TRBV6-3 to TRBJ2-5; tentatively, D is TRBD1 or TRBD2 (5 bases each). Trimming stripped 6 bases from V and 2 bases from J, with 22 bases between. The CDR3 length is 17 residues. Per the germline V gene, CDR1 is MNHEY and CDR2 is SVGEGT. The CDR3 coding sequence is TGTGCCAGCAGGTTAGGGGAAGGCGGGCGGCGTCAAGAGACCCAGTACTTC. This gives the protein CASRLGEGGRRQETQYF.

Ten or more counts support this clonotype. V gene TRBV24-1 combines with J gene TRBJ2-1, with D perhaps matching TRBD2 (6 bases). CDR3 length: 16 residues. The germline V gene encodes CDR1 KGHDR and CDR2 SFDVKD. Trimming pared 4 bases from V and 7 bases from J, leaving 19 bases between. For the CDR3, the DNA is TGTGCCACCAGTGAGCGGAGGGCCAGTTTAGCAAATGAGCAGTTCTTC. This encodes CATSERRASLANEQFF.

This chain links TRBV5-6 with TRBJ1-1; 9 positions match TRBD1. The J segment lost 4 bases and the V segment lost 6 bases, leaving 13 bases of the junction unmatched. CDR3 size: 16 residues. The V gene's germline CDR1 is SGHDT and CDR2 YYEEEE. The CDR3 coding sequence is TGTGCCAGCAAAAATGGGATAGGACAGGGGACCACTGAAGCTTTCTTT. Translated: CASKNGIGQGTTEAFF. Looking up the rest from reference TRBV5-6 and TRBJ1-1 gives the full variable domain: DAGVTQSPTHLIKTRGQQVTLRCSPKSGHDTVSWYQQALGQGPQFIFQYYEEEERQRGNFPDRFSGHQFPNYSSELNVNALLLGDSALYLCASKNGIGQGTTEAFFGQGTRLTVV.

This sequence joins TRBV7-2 and TRBJ2-7; TRBD1 matches at 9 bases. The CDR3 length is 17 residues. CDR1 and CDR2 (germline): SGHTA, FQGNSA. V gave up 4 bases and J gave up 3 bases; unmatched junction bases: 13. The CDR3 coding sequence is TGTGCCAGCAGCTCGTCAGAATCCGGGACAGGGCTCTACGAGCAGTACTTC. It yields the protein CASSSSESGTGLYEQYF.

This clonotype was counted ten times or more. The chain combines TRBV5-1 with TRBJ2-5; TRBD1 aligns across 9 bases. CDR3 length: 14 residues. Unmatched junction bases numbered 6, after V lost 5 bases and J lost 4 bases. The germline V gene encodes CDR1 SGHRS and CDR2 YFSETQ. CDR3 nucleotide sequence: TGCGCCAGCAGGGTCGACAGGGGGGGAGAGACCCAGTACTTC. Protein sequence: CASRVDRGGETQYF.

The V gene is TRBV5-1, the J gene TRBJ2-6; perhaps TRBD2 as D (5 bases). This CDR3 contains 14 residues. The V and J ends lost 4 bases and 2 bases respectively, with 7 bases between them. The germline V gene encodes CDR1 SGHRS and CDR2 YFSETQ. This chain's CDR3 is CASSGAAGANVLTF. CDR3 bases: TGCGCCAGCAGCGGAGCGGCTGGGGCCAACGTCCTGACTTTC.

This clonotype was seen many times. The chain couples TRBV11-3 to TRBJ2-5; no clear D. Germline V gene data show CDR1 as SGHNT and CDR2 as YENEEA. CDR3 length: 13 amino acids. V was cut by 2 bases and J by 5 bases, with 9 bases left in between. CDR3 protein: CASSLNLRETQYF. CDR3 coding DNA: TGTGCCAGCAGCTTAAACCTTCGGGAGACCCAGTACTTC. The complete variable domain, with remaining parts taken from reference TRBV11-3 and TRBJ2-5, reads EAGVVQSPRYKIIEKKQPVAFWCNPISGHNTLYWYLQNLGQGPELLIRYENEEAVDDSQLPKDRFSAERLKGVDSTLKIQPAELGDSAVYLCASSLNLRETQYFGPGTRLLVL.

The V gene is TRBV7-2, the J gene TRBJ2-3; weak D call: TRBD1 (6 bases). CDR3 size: 17 residues. The V gene's germline CDR1 is SGHTA and CDR2 FQGNSA. V was cut by 5 bases and J by 1 base, with 19 bases left in between. DNA for the CDR3: TGTGCCAGCAGCCCTATCGGACAGACCCGTGGCACAGATACGCAGTATTTT. Translating it yields CASSPIGQTRGTDTQYF.

The V call is TRBV12-3 or TRBV12-4, the J call TRBJ2-7, with TRBD1 identical over 7 bases. The junction had 9 bases not matched to a gene; V was cut back by 8 bases and J by 2 bases. This CDR3 has 14 residues. The CDR3 sequence: CASSPAGTAYEQYF. The DNA for the CDR3 is TGTGCCAGCTCTCCAGCAGGGACAGCCTACGAGCAGTACTTC.

This chain joins TRBV9 and TRBJ2-1; either TRBD1 or TRBD2 may supply D (6 bases each). V dropped 3 bases and J dropped 2 bases, with 9 bases sitting between them. CDR1 is SGDLS and CDR2 is YYNGEE in the germline V gene. The CDR3 consists of 14 residues. CDR3 in DNA: TGTGCCAGCAGCGATAGGGGGGCCTACAATGAGCAGTTCTTC. Translated: CASSDRGAYNEQFF.

The chain carries TRBV7-2 and TRBJ2-1, with D possibly TRBD1 on 6 matching bases. Germline values: CDR1 SGHTA, CDR2 FQGNSA. The CDR3 spans 12 residues. V was cut by 5 bases and J by 10 bases, with 12 bases left in between. The CDR3 DNA reads TGTGCCAGCAGCAGAGGACAGTTAGAGCAGTTCTTC. Protein sequence: CASSRGQLEQFF.

The rearrangement links TRBV9 to TRBJ2-3, with 13 bases identical to TRBD2. Germline trimming cut 2 bases from V and 6 bases from J; bases unmatched to any gene: 9. The CDR3 totals 17 residues. CDR1 and CDR2 (germline): SGDLS, YYNGEE. The CDR3 nucleotides are TGTGCCAGCAGCGTTCCCACTAGCGGGGGGGCCCAGGATACGCAGTATTTT. Translated, it gives CASSVPTSGGAQDTQYF.

This clonotype was seen a few times. The V gene is TRBV7-8, the J gene TRBJ2-7; D possibly uses TRBD1 or TRBD2 (5 bases each). Germline CDR1 is SGHVS and CDR2 is FQNEAQ. The CDR3 sequence is 15 residues long. V was shortened by 4 bases and J by 4 bases, with 17 bases between the two germline ends. The CDR3 DNA sequence: TGTGCCAGCAGCTCTGTGGCAGGGAGAGAGTACGAGCAGTACTTC. Its translation is CASSSVAGREYEQYF.

The V gene is TRBV2, the J gene TRBJ2-2; D remains ambiguous. Trimming left V 1 base short and J 8 bases short, with 14 bases between. This CDR3 contains 15 residues. The V gene's germline CDR1 is SNHLY and CDR2 FYNNEI. The CDR3 nucleotides read TGTGCCAGCAGTGAAGTCCGGAGTGGGTCTGGGGAGCTGTTTTTT. Protein product: CASSEVRSGSGELFF.

The gene calls are TRBV6-2 or TRBV6-3 and TRBJ2-7, with D perhaps TRBD1 (5 bases). Trimming took 6 bases from V and 4 from J, leaving 19 bases between them. The CDR3 loop spans 15 amino acids. The V gene's germline CDR1 is MNHEY and CDR2 SVGEGT. CDR3 residues: CASSSHTVRTYEQYF. CDR3 nucleotide sequence: TGTGCCAGCAGCTCCCATACAGTGCGGACATACGAGCAGTACTTC.

The rearrangement links TRBV30 to TRBJ2-2, with 7 bases lining up with TRBD2. This CDR3 comprises 15 residues. Germline CDR1 and CDR2: GTSNPN and SVGIG (reference sequence). The J segment lost 4 bases and the V segment lost 0 bases, leaving 5 bases of the junction unmatched. The CDR3 is CAWSVRGRATGELFF. As DNA, the CDR3 is TGTGCCTGGAGTGTAAGAGGGAGGGCCACCGGGGAGCTGTTTTTT.

The chain combines TRBV5-4 with TRBJ2-3; perhaps TRBD2 as D (6 bases). V lost 0 bases to trimming and J lost 7 bases, with 18 bases between them. Germline values: CDR1 SGHNT, CDR2 YYREEE (reference sequence). The CDR3 runs 16 residues. This CDR3 is CASSLGAEGLANTQYF. The DNA of the CDR3 is TGTGCCAGCAGCTTGGGTGCGGAGGGGCTCGCTAATACGCAGTATTTT.

CDR3 amino acids: CASSPQGSHEQFF. The CDR3 nucleotides are TGTGCCAGCTCACCCCAGGGTTCCCATGAGCAGTTCTTC. The chain links TRBV18 to TRBJ2-1; D might be TRBD1 (5 bases). Per germline, CDR1 KGHSH and CDR2 LQKENI. V gave up 3 bases and J gave up 8 bases, with 11 bases separating them. CDR3 length equals 13 residues. The whole variable domain, filled in from reference TRBV18 and TRBJ2-1, reads NAGVMQNPRHLVRRRGQEARLRCSPMKGHSHVYWYRQLPEEGLKFMVYLQKENIIDESGMPKERFSAEFPKEGPSILRIQQVVRGDSAAYFCASSPQGSHEQFFGPGTRLTVL.

This clonotype was seen more than once but under ten times. The chain couples TRBV20-1 to TRBJ2-1; 7 positions match TRBD2. Germline V gives CDR1 DFQATT, CDR2 SNEGSKA (reference sequence). This CDR3 region has 14 residues. Trimming removed 7 bases from V and 7 bases from J; junction bases left unmatched: 13. The chain's CDR3 is CSEGGLDFQNEQFF. Here the CDR3 DNA reads TGCAGTGAGGGAGGACTAGACTTTCAGAATGAGCAGTTCTTC.

CDR3 sequence reads: CASRTPNEQFF. The CDR3 nucleotides read TGTGCCAGCCGGACCCCTAATGAGCAGTTCTTC. The chain uses TRBV6-6 and TRBJ2-1; D uncertain. V lost 8 bases and J lost 7, with 9 bases in between. This CDR3 is built from 11 residues. In germline, CDR1 is MNHNY, CDR2 SVGAGI (reference sequence).

This clonotype was observed a single time. This chain joins TRBV6-2 or TRBV6-3 and TRBJ2-2, with D tentatively TRBD1 (6 bases). Trimming shortened V by 3 bases and J by 2 bases, and 10 bases separated the two germline ends. CDR3 length: 15 residues. Germline-derived CDR1 and CDR2 are MNHEY and SVGEGT. The CDR3: CASSYGQINTGELFF. The DNA for the CDR3 is TGTGCCAGCAGTTATGGACAGATAAACACCGGGGAGCTGTTTTTT.

This clonotype has only one observation. The CDR3 region has the DNA TGTGCCAGCAGTGCGGCGTGGGAGGGGAACACTGAAGCTTTCTTT. It translates to CASSAAWEGNTEAFF. The genes are TRBV21-1 and TRBJ1-1. TRBV21-1 is listed as a pseudogene. The CDR3 sequence is 15 residues long.

This clonotype came up a few times. The chain uses TRBV12-3 or TRBV12-4 and TRBJ2-7; D may correspond to TRBD1 or TRBD2 (5 bases each). This CDR3 contains 13 residues. V was clipped by 5 bases and J by 9 bases, with 17 bases between them. DNA of the CDR3: TGTGCCAGCAGTCTCCACGGCAGGGCGGGGCAGTACTTC. Amino acids: CASSLHGRAGQYF.

This clonotype was seen ten or more times. The gene calls are TRBV28 and TRBJ2-7; the match to TRBD2 covers 9 bases. Germline CDR1 and CDR2: MDHEN and SYDVKM. This CDR3 has 14 residues. The junction had 14 bases not matched to a gene; V was cut back by 6 bases and J by 11 bases. DNA of the CDR3: TGTGCCAGCAGCCCTAGGGCGACTAGCGGAGGGGAGTACTTC. Its translation is CASSPRATSGGEYF.

CDR3 sequence reads: CASSVWDFHEKLFF. CDR3 nucleotide sequence: TGCGCCAGCAGTGTCTGGGATTTTCATGAAAAACTGTTTTTT. V gene TRBV5-1 combines with J gene TRBJ1-4; D unresolved. The CDR3 is 14 amino acids. From germline, CDR1 is SGHRS and CDR2 YFSETQ. V shed 5 bases and J shed 6 bases, with 14 bases lying between them.